Here is one T cell receptor (beta chain) with its context. Repertoires were generated with immunoSEQ multiplex PCR, while TCRdb's copy carries only in-frame clones and drops some. Among about 200,000 clones listed, roughly 81% were seen once. These data are taken from a study of blood T cell repertoires in COVID-19. As for the study in general: T cells, B-cell-depleted T cells, or PBMCs provided the cDNA or gDNA that served as material.

The TCR sequence derives from a woman older than 75 with acute or convalescent COVID-19. The sample taken for sequencing was peripheral blood.

The DNA for the CDR3 is TGTGCCAGCAGTTACCGGACTAGCGGGCTCTACAATGAGCAGTTCTTC. Protein product: CASSYRTSGLYNEQFF. The V and J genes are TRBV6-2 or TRBV6-3 and TRBJ2-1; 11 positions match TRBD2. The J segment lost 3 bases and the V segment lost 2 bases, leaving 3 bases of the junction unmatched. This CDR3 contains 16 residues. Per germline, CDR1 MNHEY and CDR2 SVGEGT.